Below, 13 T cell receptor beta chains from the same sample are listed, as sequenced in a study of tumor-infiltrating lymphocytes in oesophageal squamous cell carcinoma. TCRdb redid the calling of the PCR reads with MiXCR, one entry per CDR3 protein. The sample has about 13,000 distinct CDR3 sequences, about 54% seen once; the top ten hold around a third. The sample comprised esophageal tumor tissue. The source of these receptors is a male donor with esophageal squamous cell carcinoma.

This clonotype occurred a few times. CDR3 in amino acids: CASSLRGLDFSGANVLTF. The DNA for the CDR3 is TGTGCCAGCAGCTTACGAGGGCTGGATTTTTCTGGGGCCAACGTCCTGACTTTC. This chain connects TRBV7-8 to TRBJ2-6; possible D gene TRBD2, 5 bases. This CDR3 has 18 amino acids. Trimming took 2 bases from V and 1 from J, leaving 15 bases between them. Germline V gene data show CDR1 as SGHVS and CDR2 as FQNEAQ. Complete variable domain (other parts from reference TRBV7-8 and TRBJ2-6): GAGVSQSPRYKVAKRGQDVALRCDPISGHVSLFWYQQALGQGPEFLTYFQNEAQLDKSGLPSDRFFAERPEGSVSTLKIQRTQQEDSAVYLCASSLRGLDFSGANVLTFGAGSRLTVL.

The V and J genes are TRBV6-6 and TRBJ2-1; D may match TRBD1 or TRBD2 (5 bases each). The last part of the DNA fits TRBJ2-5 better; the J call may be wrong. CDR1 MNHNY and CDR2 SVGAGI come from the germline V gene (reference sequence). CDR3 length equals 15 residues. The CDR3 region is CASRNRDPKQETQYF. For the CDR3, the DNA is TGTGCCAGCAGGAACCGGGACCCGAAGCAAGAGACCCAGTACTTC.

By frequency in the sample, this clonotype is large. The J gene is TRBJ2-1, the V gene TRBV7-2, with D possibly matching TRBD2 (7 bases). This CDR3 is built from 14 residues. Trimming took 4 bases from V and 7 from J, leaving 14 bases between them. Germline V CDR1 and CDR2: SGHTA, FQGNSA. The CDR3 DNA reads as TGTGCCAGCAGCTCATCGGGGAGGGGGAATGAGCAGTTCTTC. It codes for CASSSSGRGNEQFF.

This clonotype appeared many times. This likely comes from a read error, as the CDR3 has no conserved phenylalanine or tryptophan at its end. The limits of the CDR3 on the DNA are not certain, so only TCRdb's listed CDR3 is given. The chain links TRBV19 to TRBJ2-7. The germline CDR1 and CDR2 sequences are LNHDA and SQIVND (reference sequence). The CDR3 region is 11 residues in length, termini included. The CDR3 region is CASGRGYTFGS.

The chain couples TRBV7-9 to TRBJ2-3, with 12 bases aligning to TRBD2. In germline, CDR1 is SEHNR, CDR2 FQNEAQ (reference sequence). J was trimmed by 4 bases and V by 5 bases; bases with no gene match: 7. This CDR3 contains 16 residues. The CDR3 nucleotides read TGTGCCAGCAGCACGACTAGCGGGAGAGTCGCAGATACGCAGTATTTT. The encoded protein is CASSTTSGRVADTQYF. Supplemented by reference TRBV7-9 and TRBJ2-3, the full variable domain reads DTGVSQNPRHKITKRGQNVTFRCDPISEHNRLYWYRQTLGQGPEFLTYFQNEAQLEKSRLLSDRFSAERPKGSFSTLEIQRTEQGDSAMYLCASSTTSGRVADTQYFGPGTRLTVL.

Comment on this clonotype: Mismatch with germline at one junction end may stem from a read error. CDR3 in amino acids: CASSLGVGETQHF. The CDR3 DNA is TGTGCCAGCAGCTTAGGGGTCGGAGAGACCCAGCACTTC. The rearrangement joins TRBV7-2 to TRBJ2-6; no reliable D call. This CDR3 spans 13 amino acids. Germline assignment: CDR1 SGHTA and CDR2 FQGNSA.

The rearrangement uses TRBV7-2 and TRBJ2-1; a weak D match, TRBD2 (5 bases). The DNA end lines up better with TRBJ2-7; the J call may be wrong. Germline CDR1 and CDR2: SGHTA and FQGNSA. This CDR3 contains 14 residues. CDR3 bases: TGTGCCAGCAGCTCTAAACTAGTGAGCAATGAGCAGTACTTC. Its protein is CASSSKLVSNEQYF.

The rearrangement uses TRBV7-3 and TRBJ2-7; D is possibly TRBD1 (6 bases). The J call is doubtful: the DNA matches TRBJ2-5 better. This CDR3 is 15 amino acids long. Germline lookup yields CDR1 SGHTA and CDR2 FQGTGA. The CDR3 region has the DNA TGTGCCAGCAGCCTTTCAGGGGATAGGCAAGAGACCCAGTACTTC. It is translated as CASSLSGDRQETQYF.

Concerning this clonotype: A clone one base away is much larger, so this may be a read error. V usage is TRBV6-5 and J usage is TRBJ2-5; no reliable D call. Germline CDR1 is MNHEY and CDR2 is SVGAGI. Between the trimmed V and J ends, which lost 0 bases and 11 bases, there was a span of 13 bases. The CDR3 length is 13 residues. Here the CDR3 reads CASSYSIKNEQYF. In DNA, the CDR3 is TGTGCCAGCAGTTACTCGATCAAAAATGAGCAGTACTTC.

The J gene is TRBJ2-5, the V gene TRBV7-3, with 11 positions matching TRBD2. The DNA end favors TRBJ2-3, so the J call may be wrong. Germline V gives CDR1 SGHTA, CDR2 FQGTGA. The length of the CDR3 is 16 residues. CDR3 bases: TGTGCCAGCAGCTTAAGCCTAACTAGCGGGAGTTATACGCAGTATTTT. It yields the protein CASSLSLTSGSYTQYF.

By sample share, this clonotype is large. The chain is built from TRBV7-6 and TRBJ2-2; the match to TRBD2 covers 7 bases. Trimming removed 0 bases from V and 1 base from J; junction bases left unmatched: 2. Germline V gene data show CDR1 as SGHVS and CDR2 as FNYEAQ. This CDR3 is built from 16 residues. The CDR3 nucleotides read TGTGCCAGCAGCTTAGCGGCTAGCGGGAACACCGGGGAGCTGTTTTTT. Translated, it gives CASSLAASGNTGELFF.

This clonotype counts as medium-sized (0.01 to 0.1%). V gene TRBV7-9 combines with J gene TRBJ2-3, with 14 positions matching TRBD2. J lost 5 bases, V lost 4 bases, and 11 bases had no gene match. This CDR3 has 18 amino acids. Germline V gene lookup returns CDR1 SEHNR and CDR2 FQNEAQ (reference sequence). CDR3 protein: CASSSTSTSGGVIDTQYF. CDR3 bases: TGTGCCAGCAGCTCAACGTCGACTAGCGGGGGGGTTATAGATACGCAGTATTTT.

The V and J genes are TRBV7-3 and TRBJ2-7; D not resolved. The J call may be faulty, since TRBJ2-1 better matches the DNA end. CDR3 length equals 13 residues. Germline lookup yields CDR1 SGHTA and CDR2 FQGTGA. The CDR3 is CASSLTVHDEQFF. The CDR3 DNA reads TGTGCCAGCAGCTTAACAGTCCACGATGAGCAGTTCTTC.